This is a list of T cell receptor beta chains from one sample in a study of shared clonotypes between healthy human individuals. Assay used: immunoSEQ multiplex PCR; TCRdb lists only in-frame clones, some missing. The sample lists roughly 100,000 clones; 67% were seen once. Specimen: memory CD8+ T cells sorted from blood. Receptors originate from a woman aged 25 to 39 in good health. Each CDR3 is given with its conserved first and last residue.

j_call v_call cdr3_aa
TRBJ2-7 TRBV7-9 CASSPRGQAFYEQYF
TRBJ1-1 TRBV5-1 CASVIGTGGTEAFF
TRBJ2-7 TRBV2 CASRGLAVNYEQYF
TRBJ2-7 TRBV28 CASSGGDNNWDRSYEQYF
TRBJ1-4 TRBV10-2 CASSESMGRGEKLFF
TRBJ1-1 TRBV30 CAWPRGGDTEAFF
TRBJ2-1 TRBV10-1 CASSGGGLSGNEQFF
TRBJ2-7 TRBV10-3 CAISSRDSPYEQYF
TRBJ2-2 TRBV5-1 CASSRAPMFITDVGELFF
TRBJ2-1 TRBV4-1 CASTSGRKQFF
TRBJ2-7 TRBV4-2 CASSLTGSSYEQYF
TRBJ2-5 TRBV11-2 CASSLALAGGGEETQYF
TRBJ2-5 TRBV5-1 CASSSGQGQETQYF
TRBJ2-3 TRBV28 CASSLSQARTDTQYF